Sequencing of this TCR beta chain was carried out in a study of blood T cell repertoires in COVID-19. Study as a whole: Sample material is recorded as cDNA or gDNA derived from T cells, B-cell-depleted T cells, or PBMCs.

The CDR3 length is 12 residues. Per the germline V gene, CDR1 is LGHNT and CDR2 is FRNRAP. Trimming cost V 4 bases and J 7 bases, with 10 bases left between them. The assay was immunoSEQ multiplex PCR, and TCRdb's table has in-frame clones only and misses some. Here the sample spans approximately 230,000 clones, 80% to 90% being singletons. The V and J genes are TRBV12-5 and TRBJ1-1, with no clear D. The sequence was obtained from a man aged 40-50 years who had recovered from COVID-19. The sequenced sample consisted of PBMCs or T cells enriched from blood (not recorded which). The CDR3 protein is CASGSEAGEAFF. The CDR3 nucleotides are TGTGCTAGTGGTTCGGAGGCAGGTGAAGCTTTCTTT. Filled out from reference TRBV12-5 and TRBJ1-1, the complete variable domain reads DARVTQTPRHKVTEMGQEVTMRCQPILGHNTVFWYRQTMMQGLELLAYFRNRAPLDDSGMPKDRFSAEMPDATLATLKIQPSEPRDSAVYFCASGSEAGEAFFGQGTRLTVV.